The rows below give T cell receptor beta chains drawn from one sample of a study of blood T cell repertoires in COVID-19. TCRdb keeps only in-frame clones here, not all; method: immunoSEQ multiplex PCR. The sample has some 250,000 clones; 88% are singletons. The specimen sequenced was peripheral blood. The source of these receptors is a woman in her 30s with acute or convalescent COVID-19. CDR3s include the opening cysteine and the closing phenylalanine or tryptophan. D genes are given only for firm matches. The size entry is marked missing in some rows and otherwise reads once, few, many or a size class.

D	V	J	size	DNA	CDR3
TRBD1	TRBV5-4	TRBJ2-7	-	TGTGCCAGCAGCGTGGGACAGTCCTACGAGCAGTACTTC	CASSVGQSYEQYF
-	TRBV5-5	TRBJ2-3	-	TGTGCCAGCAGCCTACCGAACACAGATACGCAGTATTTT	CASSLPNTDTQYF
-	TRBV3-1/TRBV3-2	TRBJ1-1	-	TGTGCCAGCAGCCAAGAGGGACTAAGGAGCAGAAAAGCTTTCTTT	CASSQEGLRSRKAFF
TRBD1	TRBV4-3	TRBJ2-3	once	TGCGCCAGCAGCCAAGAATCCAGTCCAGGGGGAGCCCGCACAGATACGCAGTATTTT	CASSQESSPGGARTDTQYF
-	TRBV7-9	TRBJ2-1	-	TGTGCCAGCCCGGGACTGAACAATGAGCAGTTCTTC	CASPGLNNEQFF
-	TRBV12-3/TRBV12-4	TRBJ1-5	-	TGTGCCAGCAGTATACAAGTTAATCAGCCCCAGCATTTT	CASSIQVNQPQHF
-	TRBV6-2/TRBV6-3	TRBJ1-5	-	TGTGCCAGCAGCCGGGGGGATCTCTACAGCAATCAGCCCCAGCATTTT	CASSRGDLYSNQPQHF
-	TRBV6-5	TRBJ1-5	-	TGTGCCAGCACAGGGTGGAATCAGCCCCAGCATTTT	CASTGWNQPQHF
-	TRBV2	TRBJ1-4	-	TGTGCCAGCAGCGAGCGACAGGCACAACTTAATGAAAAACTGTTTTTT	CASSERQAQLNEKLFF
-	TRBV10-3	TRBJ2-3	-	TGTGCCATCAAATTAGGGGATGTGTCAGATACGCAGTATTTT	CAIKLGDVSDTQYF
TRBD2	TRBV5-6	TRBJ2-6	-	TGTGCCAGCAAGGAGGGGACTAGCTCTGGGGCCAACGTCCTGACTTTC	CASKEGTSSGANVLTF
-	TRBV7-6	TRBJ2-5	-	TGTGCCAGCAGCTTAGCATCGGAAGAGACCCAGTACTTC	CASSLASEETQYF
-	TRBV7-2	TRBJ2-3	-	TGTGCCAGCAGCTTAATCCCTAGGGGGACAGATACGCAGTATTTT	CASSLIPRGTDTQYF
-	TRBV10-3	TRBJ1-1	-	TGTGCCATCAGTCCCACGCGGGGAGGGACTGAAGCTTTCTTT	CAISPTRGGTEAFF
TRBD2	TRBV5-1	TRBJ2-5	-	TGCGCCAGCAGTAGCGGGAACGGGGAGACCCAGTACTTC	CASSSGNGETQYF
TRBD2	TRBV4-2	TRBJ2-2	-	TGTGCCAGCAGCCAGGGCTATAGCGGGAGCTTTACCACCGGGGAGCTGTTTTTT	CASSQGYSGSFTTGELFF
-	TRBV24-1	TRBJ2-1	once	TGTGCCACGTCCCGCGGAAACAATGAGCAGTTCTTC	CATSRGNNEQFF
-	TRBV27	TRBJ1-1	once	TGTGCCAGCAGTTTTCGGCGGGGAGGGACTGAAGCTTTCTTT	CASSFRRGGTEAFF
TRBD2	TRBV4-1	TRBJ2-3	-	TGCGCCAGCAGCCAAGGAGAGACTAGCTTCACAGATACGCAGTATTTT	CASSQGETSFTDTQYF